These 5 T cell receptor beta chains share one sample of origin, sequenced in a study of CD8 T cells in ankylosing spondylitis (dated by TCRdb to about 2017). Receptors were amplified or captured by 5' RACE. The data were produced on an Illumina HiSeq 2500. TCRdb passed the public sequencing reads through fastp at Q25 and MiXCR, retaining productive beta sequences. Duplicate CDR3 protein sequences are folded into a single record with the most common DNA and genes. This sample holds around 340,000 distinct CDR3 sequences; roughly 15% were observed only once. Around 1% of the sample is held by the ten biggest clonotypes. The sample comprised blood, either unsorted or a sorted T cell fraction (not recorded which). Receptors originate from a male donor with ankylosing spondylitis or in good health (not recorded which).

The chain combines TRBV5-1 with TRBJ1-1, with 10 bases matching TRBD1. The CDR3 runs 15 residues. The V gene's germline CDR1 is SGHRS and CDR2 YFSETQ. V trimming: 4 bases; J trimming: 1 base; junction bases outside the gene matches: 4. CDR3 sequence (DNA): TGCGCCAGCAGCCTTCGGACAGGGGGGAACACTGAAGCTTTCTTT. Protein product: CASSLRTGGNTEAFF. Supplemented by reference TRBV5-1 and TRBJ1-1, the full variable domain reads KAGVTQTPRYLIKTRGQQVTLSCSPISGHRSVSWYQQTPGQGLQFLFEYFSETQRNKGNFPGRFSGRQFSNSRSEMNVSTLELGDSALYLCASSLRTGGNTEAFFGQGTRLTVV.

This chain connects TRBV6-4 to TRBJ2-3; 13 nucleotides agree with TRBD2. This CDR3 has 19 residues. Germline CDR1 and CDR2: MRHNA and SNTAGT. With V trimmed by 5 bases and J by 3 bases, 14 bases remained unmatched. DNA for the CDR3: TGTGCCAGCAGTCCTCGATCAGGACTAGCGGGAGCGGTAACAGATACGCAGTATTTT. Translation: CASSPRSGLAGAVTDTQYF.

This chain uses TRBV20-1 with TRBJ2-5; the match to TRBD1 covers 9 bases. CDR3 length equals 13 residues. Germline V gene sequence: CDR1 DFQATT, CDR2 SNEGSKA (reference sequence). V gave up 1 base and J gave up 5 bases; unmatched junction bases: 2. This CDR3 reads CSARADRGETQYF. CDR3 sequence (DNA): TGCAGTGCTAGAGCAGACAGGGGGGAGACCCAGTACTTC.

This clonotype was detected only a few times. This chain joins TRBV11-2 and TRBJ2-7; the match to TRBD2 covers 12 bases. This CDR3 comprises 19 residues. The J segment lost 0 bases and the V segment lost 4 bases, leaving 13 bases of the junction unmatched. Germline CDR1 and CDR2: SGHAT and FQNNGV. This CDR3 is CASSSPPASGRVSSYEQYF. The CDR3 nucleotides read TGTGCCAGCAGCTCGCCCCCTGCTAGCGGGAGGGTTAGCTCCTACGAGCAGTACTTC.

This clonotype appeared a few times. J is TRBJ2-1 and V is TRBV11-2; D remains ambiguous. This CDR3 contains 15 residues. CDR1 and CDR2 from the germline V gene are SGHAT and FQNNGV. V lost 1 base and J lost 1, with 8 bases in between. The CDR3 protein is CASSLGRVSYNEQFF. CDR3 in DNA: TGTGCCAGCAGCTTAGGCCGGGTATCCTACAATGAGCAGTTCTTC.